These T cell receptor beta chains were read from a single sample in a study of CD8 T cells in Susac syndrome. TCRdb called the immunoSEQ multiplex PCR reads again in MiXCR, with one record for every CDR3 protein. The sample contains about 100,000 distinct CDR3 sequences, 95% of which appear only once. The sequenced sample was CD8+ T cells from PBMCs. These receptors all stem from a human donor with Susac syndrome. Each CDR3 is given with its conserved first and last residue. D genes are given only for firm matches. Clone sizes are given selectively: once, few, many, or a class where the clone is expanded.

size	J	V	D	CDR3	DNA
-	TRBJ2-2	TRBV9	TRBD1	CASSGRTGDGELFF	TGTGCCAGCAGCGGCCGGACAGGGGACGGAGAGCTGTTTTTT
-	TRBJ2-7	TRBV6-1	-	CASRFLPSEQYF	TGTGCCAGCAGGTTTCTACCCAGCGAGCAGTACTTC
-	TRBJ2-7	TRBV5-1	TRBD1	CASSSTGGTYEQYF	TGCGCCAGCAGCTCGACAGGGGGTACCTACGAGCAGTACTTC
-	TRBJ2-7	TRBV20-1	TRBD1	CSASQGQGRDEQYF	TGCAGTGCTAGTCAGGGACAGGGTAGGGACGAGCAGTACTTC
-	TRBJ2-7	TRBV27	TRBD2	CASSFKLAGTYEQYF	TGTGCCAGCAGTTTTAAGTTAGCGGGGACCTACGAGCAGTACTTC
-	TRBJ1-1	TRBV15	-	CATSREPGIQGSEAFF	TGTGCCACCAGCAGAGAGCCCGGGATTCAAGGATCTGAAGCTTTCTTT
-	TRBJ2-3	TRBV9	TRBD1	CASSSSGGPDTQYF	TGTGCCAGCAGCAGCTCAGGGGGCCCAGATACGCAGTATTTT
-	TRBJ2-4	TRBV29-1	-	CSAEMRGGQVAKNIQYF	TGCAGCGCCGAGATGAGGGGGGGCCAGGTAGCCAAAAACATTCAGTACTTC
-	TRBJ2-1	TRBV5-4	TRBD2	CASSQKGGRATNEQFF	TGTGCCAGCAGCCAGAAGGGCGGGAGGGCCACCAATGAGCAGTTCTTC
once	TRBJ2-7	TRBV29-1	TRBD1	CSVEEPSSGGQVLYEQYF	TGCAGCGTTGAAGAGCCTTCTTCCGGTGGACAGGTCCTCTACGAGCAGTACTTC
-	TRBJ2-1	TRBV28	-	CASSLTRGDEQFF	TGTGCCAGCAGTTTGACCCGGGGCGATGAGCAGTTCTTC
few	TRBJ1-2	TRBV9	-	CASSDSYGYTF	TGTGCCAGCAGCGACTCCTATGGCTACACCTTC
-	TRBJ1-1	TRBV2	-	CATERRGGDTEAFF	TGTGCCACCGAAAGAAGGGGGGGGGACACTGAAGCTTTCTTT
-	TRBJ2-3	TRBV7-3	TRBD2	CASSSAGATDTQYF	TGTGCCAGCAGCTCAGCGGGGGCCACAGATACGCAGTATTTT
once	TRBJ2-1	TRBV5-1	-	CASSLGRGGEQFF	TGCGCCAGCAGCTTGGGCAGGGGCGGTGAGCAGTTCTTC
few	TRBJ2-7	TRBV6-5	TRBD2	CASSYYGGEIYEQYF	TGTGCCAGCAGTTACTATGGGGGGGAGATCTACGAGCAGTACTTC
-	TRBJ2-2	TRBV9	TRBD1	CASSRAGQGSGELFF	TGTGCCAGCAGCCGAGCGGGACAGGGGTCCGGGGAGCTGTTTTTT
-	TRBJ1-5	TRBV3-1	-	CASSPESAEYQPQHF	TGTGCCAGCAGCCCTGAATCAGCAGAGTATCAGCCCCAGCATTTT
-	TRBJ2-7	TRBV5-1	-	CASSLGLREQYF	TGCGCCAGCAGCTTGGGTTTGCGGGAGCAGTACTTC
-	TRBJ2-4	TRBV27	-	CASRYGAQLAKNIQYF	TGTGCCAGCCGTTACGGGGCGCAGCTAGCCAAAAACATTCAGTACTTC
once	TRBJ1-4	TRBV27	TRBD1	CASARLTGEGEKLFF	TGTGCCAGCGCCCGTTTGACAGGGGAAGGTGAAAAACTGTTTTTT
-	TRBJ2-1	TRBV6-2/TRBV6-3	TRBD2	CASSRLLAGEGGEQFF	TGTGCCAGCAGTCGGCTACTAGCGGGAGAAGGGGGTGAGCAGTTCTTC
-	TRBJ2-1	TRBV13	-	CASSLVTGRDNEQFF	TGTGCCAGCAGCTTAGTAACGGGACGTGACAATGAGCAGTTCTTC
-	TRBJ2-7	TRBV28	TRBD1	CASRDRDTYEQYF	TGTGCCAGCAGGGACAGGGACACCTACGAGCAGTACTTC
-	TRBJ2-3	TRBV7-2	-	CASSPSSTLSTDTQYF	TGTGCCAGCAGCCCCTCGAGCACCCTAAGCACAGATACGCAGTATTTT
-	TRBJ2-1	TRBV18	-	CASSPRVEQFF	TGTGCCAGCTCACCAAGGGTTGAGCAGTTCTTC
-	TRBJ1-1	TRBV6-5	-	CASSMTGPNTEAFF	TGTGCCAGCAGTATGACGGGGCCGAACACTGAAGCTTTCTTT
-	TRBJ1-1	TRBV9	-	CASSPLGGEAFF	TGTGCCAGCAGCCCACTAGGGGGTGAAGCTTTCTTT
-	TRBJ1-1	TRBV5-1	TRBD1	CASSLAPRQGSMNTEAFF	TGCGCCAGCAGCTTGGCCCCCCGACAGGGATCCATGAACACTGAAGCTTTCTTT
-	TRBJ1-1	TRBV9	-	CASSVGRADTEAFF	TGTGCCAGCAGCGTAGGACGGGCAGACACTGAAGCTTTCTTT
-	TRBJ2-2	TRBV29-1	TRBD2	CSVQRESGELFF	TGCAGCGTCCAGCGGGAGTCCGGGGAGCTGTTTTTT
-	TRBJ2-7	TRBV25-1	-	CASRHRGGYEQYF	TGTGCCAGCAGACACAGGGGGGGGTACGAGCAGTACTTC
-	TRBJ2-3	TRBV4-1	TRBD2	CASSYTISGGGDTQYF	TGCGCCAGCAGCTACACAATAAGCGGGGGAGGGGATACGCAGTATTTT
-	TRBJ2-7	TRBV20-1	-	CSARDLFGSGYEQYF	TGCAGTGCTAGAGACCTTTTTGGTAGCGGATACGAGCAGTACTTC
once	TRBJ1-5	TRBV5-1	TRBD1	CASSLGPSTGDEPQHF	TGCGCCAGCAGCTTGGGGCCATCTACAGGGGACGAGCCCCAGCATTTT
-	TRBJ2-3	TRBV4-2	TRBD2	CASSQERREGTDTQYF	TGTGCCAGCAGCCAAGAGAGGCGGGAGGGCACAGATACGCAGTATTTT
-	TRBJ2-7	TRBV10-2	-	CASARTRGEQYF	TGCGCCAGCGCCAGAACGAGGGGCGAGCAGTACTTC
-	TRBJ2-7	TRBV11-1	-	CASSPTGEFTYEQYF	TGTGCCAGCAGCCCTACGGGGGAGTTCACCTACGAGCAGTACTTC
once	TRBJ1-1	TRBV24-1	-	CAILTTGNTEAFF	TGTGCCATTTTAACCACAGGGAACACTGAAGCTTTCTTT
-	TRBJ1-1	TRBV19	-	CASTRMNTEAFF	TGTGCCAGTACTAGAATGAACACTGAAGCTTTCTTT
-	TRBJ2-5	TRBV7-2	-	CASSRWGAKETQYF	TGTGCCAGCAGCAGGTGGGGGGCCAAAGAGACCCAGTACTTC